This TCR beta chain derives from a study of PD-1 blockade in classical Hodgkin lymphoma (dated by TCRdb to the early 2020s). Notes on the research overall: The study used CyTOF and TCR beta sequencing to define a peripheral blood immune signature of response to PD-1 blockade in classical Hodgkin lymphoma. Overall study outcomes, separate from this receptor: The study was restricted to a single clinical trial cohort, and the causes of repertoire differences, possibly disease activity or prior therapy, were left undefined. Newly diagnosed patients were reported to have lower baseline TCR diversity than healthy donors, and relapsed/refractory patients were reported to have lower baseline TCR diversity still.

Genomic DNA was isolated using the Qiagen DNeasy kit from unsorted PBMCs as well as from negatively selected CD4+ and CD8+ fractions. Using primers that anneal to V and J segments, immunoSEQ multiplex PCR amplified the TCR beta CDR3 regions. A synthetic immune receptor repertoire was used to minimize amplification bias, and any remaining bias was removed computationally after sequencing. In the original analysis: Custom Python scripts were used to quantify repertoire diversity as the Shannon entropy index. Unsorted, CD4+ and CD8+ repertoires were analyzed separately, except for combined analyses in which CD4+ and CD8+ sequences were merged in silico. In TCRdb, the immuneACCESS table is reduced to in-frame sequences with V and J assigned. These tables do not hold every clone; where another copy was compared, an unresolved V gene accounts for under half, and the others remain unexplained. V, J and clone size were drawn from that table, and D and trimming were deduced from the DNA. A total of approximately 16,000 clones appear in this sample, about 86% of them only once. Clones ranked in the top ten supply approximately 0.8% of the sample.

Looking up the germline V gene yields CDR1 SNHLY and CDR2 FYNNEI. V is cut back by 2 bases and J by 3 bases, with 9 bases in the junction unmatched. The CDR3 goes from the cysteine to the phenylalanine over 17 residues. This entry keeps only the CDR3 DNA: 51 bases, framed from base 1. As for this clone: The antigen it binds to is not known. No much larger clone exists at a distance of one base, and base qualities are not known.

The time point label of this sample denotes: newly diagnosed, previously untreated cHL patient sample. Using a Miltenyi CD4+ T cell isolation kit, CD4+ T cells were purified from thawed PBMCs through magnetic negative selection. As a comparison group for the relapsed/refractory trial patients, PBMCs were sequenced from patients with newly diagnosed, previously untreated classical Hodgkin lymphoma. Peripheral blood was collected in 8 mL Vacutainer Cell Preparation Tubes, from which PBMCs were isolated by centrifugation and then cryopreserved. Purified CD4+ and CD8+ fractions were prepared only for cases in which an additional PBMC sample was available. Magnetically labelled cells were depleted on LS columns in a quadroMACS separator, and the flow-through was collected as the purified fraction.

This chain joins TRBV2 to TRBJ1-2, with 10 middle bases fitting TRBD1. This TCR was sampled from a human donor with classical Hodgkin lymphoma. The sample taken for sequencing was CD4+ T cells from blood. CDR3 reads: CASSERGQGIGHYGYTF. The sequenced DNA is TGTGCCAGCAGTGAAAGGGGACAGGGGATTGGTCACTATGGCTACACCTTC.